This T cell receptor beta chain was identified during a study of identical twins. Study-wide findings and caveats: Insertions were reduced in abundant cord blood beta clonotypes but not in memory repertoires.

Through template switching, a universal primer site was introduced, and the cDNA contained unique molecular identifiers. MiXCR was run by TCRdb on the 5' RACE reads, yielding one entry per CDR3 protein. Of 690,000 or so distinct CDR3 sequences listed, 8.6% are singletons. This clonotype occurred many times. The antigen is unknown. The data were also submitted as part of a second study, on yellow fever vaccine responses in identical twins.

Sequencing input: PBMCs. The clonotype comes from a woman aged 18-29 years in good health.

This CDR3 reads CASSKDTGELFF. CDR3 bases: TGCGCCAGCAGCAAGGACACCGGGGAGCTGTTTTTT. This rearrangement joins TRBV5-1 to TRBJ2-2; D call uncertain. This CDR3 contains 12 residues. Germline lookup yields CDR1 SGHRS and CDR2 YFSETQ. V shed 4 bases and J shed 3 bases, with 4 bases lying between them.